In its sample, the clone carrying this T cell receptor (beta chain) was seen once. The data are from a study of shared T cell receptors in the human thymus. Generated by immunoSEQ multiplex PCR, the TCRdb table keeps only in-frame clones and is missing some. The data hold about 660,000 clones, with roughly 90% observed a single time. Germline V gene data show CDR1 as SGHTA and CDR2 as FQGNSA. The J segment lost 7 bases and the V segment lost 4 bases, leaving 11 bases of the junction unmatched. This CDR3 spans 16 amino acids. The same data also went into a second study, on human thymus T cells. That publication notes: Healthy Finnish infants undergoing corrective surgery for congenital heart defects were used as donors. Corrective cardiac operations yielded the resected thymus tissue. Thymic and blood repertoires appeared to carry a bias in their V and J gene usage. Highly overlapping thymic repertoires among unrelated individuals were reported in related research.

The sequence was obtained from a boy under two years old with a congenital heart defect. V usage is TRBV7-2 and J usage is TRBJ2-1; 9 bases map to TRBD2. The sequenced material came from thymocytes. In DNA form, the CDR3 reads TGTGCCAGCAGCTCCGCGACTAGCGGCCCAACGAATGAGCAGTTCTTC. Its protein product is CASSSATSGPTNEQFF.